Here is one T cell receptor beta chain with its context. The protocol was immunoSEQ multiplex PCR, while the TCRdb copy is restricted to in-frame clones and leaves out a portion. The sample shows around 140,000 clones, roughly 83% of them seen only once. This sample is part of a study of radiation and T cells in renal cell carcinoma. Time point specified: baseline pretreatment blood. Treatment in this sample: 15 Gy SBRT to primary tumor, nephrectomy 4 weeks later. The germline V gene has CDR1 ENHRY and CDR2 SYGVKD. V lost 6 bases to trimming and J lost 4 bases; unmatched junction nucleotides: 10. CDR3 size: 15 residues.

This clonotype was obtained from a woman in her fifties or sixties with renal cell carcinoma. The starting material was blood, obtained from a patient whose treatment included radiotherapy and nephrectomy. The chain is built from TRBV10-3 and TRBJ2-5; 8 bases agree with TRBD1. CDR3 nucleotide sequence: TGTGCCATCAGCGACGCGGACAGGGCCGGAGAGACCCAGTACTTC. As protein: CAISDADRAGETQYF.